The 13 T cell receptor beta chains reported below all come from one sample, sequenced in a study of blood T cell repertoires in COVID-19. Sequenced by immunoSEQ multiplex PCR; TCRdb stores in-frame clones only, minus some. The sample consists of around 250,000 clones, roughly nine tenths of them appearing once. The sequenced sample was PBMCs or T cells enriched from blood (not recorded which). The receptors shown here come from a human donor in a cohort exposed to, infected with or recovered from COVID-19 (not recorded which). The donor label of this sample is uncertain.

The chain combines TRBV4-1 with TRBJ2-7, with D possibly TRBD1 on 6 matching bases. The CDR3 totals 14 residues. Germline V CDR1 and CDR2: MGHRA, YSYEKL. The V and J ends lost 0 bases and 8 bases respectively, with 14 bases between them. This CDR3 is CASSQDVGTQKQYF. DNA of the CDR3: TGCGCCAGCAGCCAAGATGTCGGGACACAGAAGCAGTACTTC.

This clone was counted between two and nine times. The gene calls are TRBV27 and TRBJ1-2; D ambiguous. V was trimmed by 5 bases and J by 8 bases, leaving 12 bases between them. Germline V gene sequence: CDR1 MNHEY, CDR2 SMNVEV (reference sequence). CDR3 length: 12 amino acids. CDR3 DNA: TGTGCCAGCAGTGACGGGTACGGGGGCTACACCTTC. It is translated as CASSDGYGGYTF.

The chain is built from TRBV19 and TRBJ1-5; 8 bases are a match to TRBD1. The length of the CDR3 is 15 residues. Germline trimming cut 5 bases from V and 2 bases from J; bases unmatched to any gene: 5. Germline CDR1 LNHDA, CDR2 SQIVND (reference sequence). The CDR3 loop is CASSSSDRGNQPQHF. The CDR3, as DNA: TGTGCCAGTAGTTCCTCGGACAGGGGCAATCAGCCCCAGCATTTT.

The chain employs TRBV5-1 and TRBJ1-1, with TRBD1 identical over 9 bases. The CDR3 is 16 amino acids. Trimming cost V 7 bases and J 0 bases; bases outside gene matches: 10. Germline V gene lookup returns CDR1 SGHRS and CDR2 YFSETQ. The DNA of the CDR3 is TGCGCCAGCCACTCGTGGGGACAGGGCCTGAACACTGAAGCTTTCTTT. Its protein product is CASHSWGQGLNTEAFF.

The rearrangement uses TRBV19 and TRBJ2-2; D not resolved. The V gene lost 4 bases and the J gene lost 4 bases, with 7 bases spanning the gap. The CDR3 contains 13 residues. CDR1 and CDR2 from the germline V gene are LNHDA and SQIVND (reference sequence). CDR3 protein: CASSTSRTGELFF. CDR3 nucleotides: TGTGCCAGTAGTACGTCCCGCACCGGGGAGCTGTTTTTT.

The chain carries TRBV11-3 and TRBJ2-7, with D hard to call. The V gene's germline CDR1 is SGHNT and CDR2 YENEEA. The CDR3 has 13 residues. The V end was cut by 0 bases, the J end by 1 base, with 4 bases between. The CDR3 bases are TGTGCCAGCAGCTTAGAAGCTTCCTACGAGCAGTACTTC. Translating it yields CASSLEASYEQYF.

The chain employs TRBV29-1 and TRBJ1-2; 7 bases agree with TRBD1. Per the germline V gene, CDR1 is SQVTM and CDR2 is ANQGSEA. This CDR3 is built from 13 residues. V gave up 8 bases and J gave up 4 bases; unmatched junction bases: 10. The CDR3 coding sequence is TGCAGCTTCCGGGACAGTAACATCTATGGCTACACCTTC. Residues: CSFRDSNIYGYTF. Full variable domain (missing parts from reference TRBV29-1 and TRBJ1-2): SAVISQKPSRDICQRGTSLTIQCQVDSQVTMMFWYRQQPGQSLTLIATANQGSEATYESGFVIDKFPISRPNLTFSTLTVSNMSPEDSSIYLCSFRDSNIYGYTFGSGTRLTVV.

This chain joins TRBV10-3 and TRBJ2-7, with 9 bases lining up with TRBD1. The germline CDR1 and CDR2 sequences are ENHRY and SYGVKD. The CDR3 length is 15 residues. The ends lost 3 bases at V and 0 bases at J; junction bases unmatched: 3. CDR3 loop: CAISDLTGGSYEQYF. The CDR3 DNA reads TGTGCCATCAGTGACCTGACAGGGGGCTCCTACGAGCAGTACTTC.

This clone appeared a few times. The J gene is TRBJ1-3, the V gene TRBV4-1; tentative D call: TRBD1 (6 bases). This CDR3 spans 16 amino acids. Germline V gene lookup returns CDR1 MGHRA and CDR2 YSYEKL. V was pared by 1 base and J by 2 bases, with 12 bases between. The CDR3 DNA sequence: TGCGCCAGCAGCCAAGTGTCTGCAGGGGCTGGAAACACCATATATTTT. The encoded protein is CASSQVSAGAGNTIYF.

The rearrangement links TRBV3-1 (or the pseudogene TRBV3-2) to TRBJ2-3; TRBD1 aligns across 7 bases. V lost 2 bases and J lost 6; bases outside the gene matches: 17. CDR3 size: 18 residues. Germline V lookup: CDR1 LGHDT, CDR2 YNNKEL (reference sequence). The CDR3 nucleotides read TGTGCCAGCAGCCAACGGGGTGCCGGGACAGCGATCCAGGATACGCAGTATTTT. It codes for CASSQRGAGTAIQDTQYF.

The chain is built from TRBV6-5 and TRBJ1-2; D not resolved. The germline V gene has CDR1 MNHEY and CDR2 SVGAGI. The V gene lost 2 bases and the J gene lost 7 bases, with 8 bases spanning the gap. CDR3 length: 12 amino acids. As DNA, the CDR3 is TGTGCCAGCAGTTACGTCCGGGGTGGCTACACCTTC. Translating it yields CASSYVRGGYTF.

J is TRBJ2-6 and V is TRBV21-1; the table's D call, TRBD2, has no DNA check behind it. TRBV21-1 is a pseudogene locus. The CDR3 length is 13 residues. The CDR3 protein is CAGSGFGANVLTF. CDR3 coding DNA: TGTGCCGGGAGCGGCTTTGGGGCCAACGTCCTGACTTTC.

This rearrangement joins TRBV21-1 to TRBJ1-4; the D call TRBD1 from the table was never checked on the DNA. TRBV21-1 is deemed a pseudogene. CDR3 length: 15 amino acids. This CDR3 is CASSNRTGGKGKLFF. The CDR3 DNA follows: TGTGCCAGCAGCAACCGGACAGGGGGTAAGGGGAAACTGTTTTTT.